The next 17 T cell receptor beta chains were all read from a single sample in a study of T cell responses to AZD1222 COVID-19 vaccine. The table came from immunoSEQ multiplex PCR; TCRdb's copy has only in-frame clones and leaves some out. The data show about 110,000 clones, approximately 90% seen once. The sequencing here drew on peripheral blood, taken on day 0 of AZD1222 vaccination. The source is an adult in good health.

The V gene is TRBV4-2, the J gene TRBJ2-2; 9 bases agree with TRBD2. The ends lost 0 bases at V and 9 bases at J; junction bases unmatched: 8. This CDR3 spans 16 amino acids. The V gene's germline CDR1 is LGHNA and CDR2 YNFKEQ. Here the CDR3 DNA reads TGTGCCAGCAGCCAAGATACGGGGACTAGCTCCCGGGAGCTGTTTTTT. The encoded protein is CASSQDTGTSSRELFF.

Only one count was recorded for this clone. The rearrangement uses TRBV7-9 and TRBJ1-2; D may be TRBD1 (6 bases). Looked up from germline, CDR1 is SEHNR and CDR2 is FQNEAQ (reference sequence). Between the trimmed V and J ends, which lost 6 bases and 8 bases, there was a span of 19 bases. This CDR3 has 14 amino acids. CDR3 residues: CASSPTRGAPGYTF. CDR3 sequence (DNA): TGTGCCAGCAGTCCCACCCGGGGGGCGCCCGGCTACACCTTC.

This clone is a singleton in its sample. CDR3 bases: TGTGCCAGTGAGGGTCAGCCCACAGATACGCAGTATTTT. Amino acid sequence: CASEGQPTDTQYF. This rearrangement joins TRBV19 to TRBJ2-3; weak D call: TRBD2 (5 bases). The V and J ends lost 8 bases and 2 bases respectively, with 11 bases between them. Germline V lookup: CDR1 LNHDA, CDR2 SQIVND (reference sequence). CDR3 length: 13 amino acids.

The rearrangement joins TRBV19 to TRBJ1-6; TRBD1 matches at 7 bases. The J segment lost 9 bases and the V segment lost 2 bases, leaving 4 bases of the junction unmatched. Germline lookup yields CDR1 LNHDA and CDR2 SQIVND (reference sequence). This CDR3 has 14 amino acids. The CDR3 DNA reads TGTGCCAGTAGTATAACAGGGGACCGTTCACCCCTCCACTTT. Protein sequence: CASSITGDRSPLHF.

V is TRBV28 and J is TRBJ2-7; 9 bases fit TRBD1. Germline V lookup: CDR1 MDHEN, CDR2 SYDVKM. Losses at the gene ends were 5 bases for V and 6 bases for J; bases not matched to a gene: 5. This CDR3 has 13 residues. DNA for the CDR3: TGTGCCAGCAGTACTACAGGGGGCCTCGAGCAGTACTTC. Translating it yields CASSTTGGLEQYF.

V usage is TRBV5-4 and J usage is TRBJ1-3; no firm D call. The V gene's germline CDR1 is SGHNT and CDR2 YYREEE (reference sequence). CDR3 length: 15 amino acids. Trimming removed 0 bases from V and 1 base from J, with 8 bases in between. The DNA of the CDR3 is TGTGCCAGCAGCTTGGATCCGGCGTCTGGAAACACCATATATTTT. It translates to CASSLDPASGNTIYF.

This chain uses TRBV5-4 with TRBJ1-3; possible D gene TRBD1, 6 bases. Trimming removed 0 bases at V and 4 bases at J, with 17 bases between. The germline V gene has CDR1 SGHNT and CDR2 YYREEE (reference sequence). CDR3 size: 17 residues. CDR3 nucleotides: TGTGCCAGCAGCTTGGGGTCCCGGGACATGGGAGGAAACACCATATATTTT. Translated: CASSLGSRDMGGNTIYF. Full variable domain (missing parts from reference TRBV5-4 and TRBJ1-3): ETGVTQSPTHLIKTRGQQVTLRCSSQSGHNTVSWYQQALGQGPQFIFQYYREEENGRGNFPPRFSGLQFPNYSSELNVNALELDDSALYLCASSLGSRDMGGNTIYFGEGSWLTVV.

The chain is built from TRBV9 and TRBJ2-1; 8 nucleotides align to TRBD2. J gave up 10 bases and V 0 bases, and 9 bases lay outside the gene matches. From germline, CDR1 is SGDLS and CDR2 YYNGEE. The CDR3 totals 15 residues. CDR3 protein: CASSVGSSGMGEQFF. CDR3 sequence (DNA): TGTGCCAGCAGCGTAGGGAGTAGCGGGATGGGGGAGCAGTTCTTC.

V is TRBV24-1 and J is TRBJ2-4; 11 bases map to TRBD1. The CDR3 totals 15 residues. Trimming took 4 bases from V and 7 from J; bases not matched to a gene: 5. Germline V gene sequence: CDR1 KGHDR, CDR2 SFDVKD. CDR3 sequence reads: CATSDPGQGDNIQYF. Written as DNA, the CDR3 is TGTGCCACCAGTGACCCGGGACAGGGGGACAACATTCAGTACTTC.

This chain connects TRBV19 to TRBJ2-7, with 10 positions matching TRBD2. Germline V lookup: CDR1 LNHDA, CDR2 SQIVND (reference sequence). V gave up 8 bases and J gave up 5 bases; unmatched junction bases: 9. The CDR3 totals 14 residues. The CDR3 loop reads CASHSAGGSDEQYF. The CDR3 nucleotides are TGTGCCAGTCATTCAGCGGGGGGGTCGGACGAGCAGTACTTC.

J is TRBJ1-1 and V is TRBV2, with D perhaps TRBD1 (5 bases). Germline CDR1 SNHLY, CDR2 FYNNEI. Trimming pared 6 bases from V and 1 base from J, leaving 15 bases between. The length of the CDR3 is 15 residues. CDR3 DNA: TGTGCCAGCAGGTGGCGCAGGGTCGGGAACACTGAAGCTTTCTTT. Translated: CASRWRRVGNTEAFF.

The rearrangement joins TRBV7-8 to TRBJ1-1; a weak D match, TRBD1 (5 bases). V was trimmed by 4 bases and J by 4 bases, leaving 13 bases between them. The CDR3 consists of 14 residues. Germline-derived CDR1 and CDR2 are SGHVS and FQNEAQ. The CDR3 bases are TGTGCCAGCAGCTCTGTAGGGGCTGGCACTGAAGCTTTCTTT. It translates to CASSSVGAGTEAFF.

CDR3 in DNA: TGTGCCAGCAGTTTACCCGTCCCGGGCGGCACCGGGGAGCTGTTTTTT. Translation: CASSLPVPGGTGELFF. V usage is TRBV28 and J usage is TRBJ2-2; D is unresolved. CDR1 and CDR2 from the germline V gene are MDHEN and SYDVKM. The V end was cut by 2 bases, the J end by 4 bases, with 14 bases between. The length of the CDR3 is 16 residues.

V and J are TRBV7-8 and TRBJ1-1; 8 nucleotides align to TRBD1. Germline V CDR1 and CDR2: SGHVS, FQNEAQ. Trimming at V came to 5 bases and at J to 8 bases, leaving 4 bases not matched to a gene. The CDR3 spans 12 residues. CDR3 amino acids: CASSAAGGEAFF. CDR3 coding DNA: TGTGCCAGCAGCGCAGCAGGGGGCGAAGCTTTCTTT. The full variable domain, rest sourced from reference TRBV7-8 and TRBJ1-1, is GAGVSQSPRYKVAKRGQDVALRCDPISGHVSLFWYQQALGQGPEFLTYFQNEAQLDKSGLPSDRFFAERPEGSVSTLKIQRTQQEDSAVYLCASSAAGGEAFFGQGTRLTVV.

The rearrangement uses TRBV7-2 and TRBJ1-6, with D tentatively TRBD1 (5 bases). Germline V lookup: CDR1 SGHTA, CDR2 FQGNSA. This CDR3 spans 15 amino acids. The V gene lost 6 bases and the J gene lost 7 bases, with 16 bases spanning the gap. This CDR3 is CASRLDARVNSPLHF. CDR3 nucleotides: TGTGCCAGCAGACTTGATGCCAGGGTAAATTCACCCCTCCACTTT.

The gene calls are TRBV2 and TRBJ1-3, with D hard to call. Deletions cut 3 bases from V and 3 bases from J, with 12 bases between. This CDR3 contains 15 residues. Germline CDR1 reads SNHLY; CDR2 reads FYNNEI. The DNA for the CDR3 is TGTGCCAGCAGTGAGGGGTCTTTGGATGGAAACACCATATATTTT. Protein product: CASSEGSLDGNTIYF.

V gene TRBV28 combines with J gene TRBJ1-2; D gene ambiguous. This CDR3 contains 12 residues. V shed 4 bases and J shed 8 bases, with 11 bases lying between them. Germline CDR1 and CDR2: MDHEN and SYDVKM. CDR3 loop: CASSSTQAGYTF. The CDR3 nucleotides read TGTGCCAGCAGTTCGACCCAGGCCGGCTACACCTTC.